Presented here are 29 T cell receptor beta chains from one specimen sequenced in a study of blood T cells in healthy people across ages. Together with a sample-barcoded 5' primer, a J-beta primer mix was included in a second PCR lasting about 6 to 11 cycles. TCRdb called the 5' RACE reads again in MiXCR, with one record for every CDR3 protein. The sample records more than 750,000 distinct CDR3 sequences, about 29% being singletons. The same sample was also studied in work on T cells of mothers and their children.

Material for sequencing was blood. These receptors were collected from a woman between 35 and 50 years old in good health.

This clonotype was counted ten times or more. The chain joins TRBV9 to TRBJ2-3; D is uncertain. Between the trimmed V and J ends, which lost 3 bases and 3 bases, there was a span of 14 bases. The CDR3 length is 15 residues. The germline V gene encodes CDR1 SGDLS and CDR2 YYNGEE. The CDR3 reads CASSAGLPRTDTQYF. The CDR3 region has the DNA TGTGCCAGCAGCGCCGGCCTCCCGCGGACAGATACGCAGTATTTT.

Turning to this clonotype: A single base separates this from a much larger clone, so it may be a read error. V gene TRBV12-3 or TRBV12-4 combines with J gene TRBJ1-2; weak D call: TRBD1 (5 bases). The CDR3 has 13 residues. The V end lost 6 bases, the J end lost 3 bases, and 11 bases lay between the germline ends. The CDR3 DNA sequence: TGTGCCAGCAGGTTACAGGAATACTATGGCTACACCTTC. Its protein is CASRLQEYYGYTF.

This clonotype was picked up a small number of times. This chain joins TRBV7-2 and TRBJ2-7, with TRBD1 matching over 7 bases. Unmatched junction bases numbered 6, after V lost 1 base and J lost 6 bases. Germline-derived CDR1 and CDR2 are SGHTA and FQGNSA. The CDR3 is made up of 14 amino acids. For the CDR3, the DNA is TGTGCCAGCAGCTTAGGACCGGGACAGTTCGAGCAGTACTTC. It encodes CASSLGPGQFEQYF.

This clonotype has at least ten counts. The chain couples TRBV12-3 or TRBV12-4 to TRBJ2-3; D is perhaps TRBD1 (5 bases). The V and J ends lost 3 bases and 5 bases respectively, with 15 bases between them. This CDR3 is built from 15 residues. CDR3 DNA sequence: TGTGCCAGCAGTTTCACTCAGGGCCAGGGAGATACGCAGTATTTT. Residues: CASSFTQGQGDTQYF.

This clonotype was recorded many times. V is TRBV6-5 and J is TRBJ2-1, with D possibly being TRBD2 (6 bases). Germline V gene data show CDR1 as MNHEY and CDR2 as SVGAGI. The CDR3 spans 16 residues. V was cut by 0 bases and J by 4 bases, with 13 bases left in between. The CDR3 DNA sequence: TGTGCCAGCAGTTACTCTGAGGCGGGGAGTTACAATGAGCAGTTCTTC. Translating gives CASSYSEAGSYNEQFF.

This rearrangement joins TRBV9 to TRBJ1-4; TRBD1 matches at 12 bases. CDR3 length: 15 amino acids. The trim removed 4 bases at V and 6 bases at J, leaving 4 bases unmatched. Germline V gene sequence: CDR1 SGDLS, CDR2 YYNGEE. DNA for the CDR3: TGTGCCAGCAGCACCGGGACAGGGGGCTATGAAAAACTGTTTTTT. Translated, it gives CASSTGTGGYEKLFF.

The V call is TRBV14, the J call TRBJ2-7, with TRBD1 matching 10 bases. After removal of 1 base from V and 5 bases from J, the junction contained 5 bases not matched to a gene. Germline CDR1 SGHDN, CDR2 FVKESK. CDR3 length: 15 amino acids. CDR3: CASSQVPGTGDEQYF. The CDR3 coding sequence is TGTGCCAGCAGCCAAGTACCCGGGACAGGGGACGAGCAGTACTTC.

The CDR3 sequence: CATSGSYGYTF. CDR3 coding DNA: TGTGCCACCTCGGGCTCCTATGGCTACACCTTC. J is TRBJ1-2 and V is TRBV12-3 or TRBV12-4; D gene unclear. The CDR3 has 11 amino acids. V dropped 10 bases and J dropped 4 bases, with 10 bases sitting between them.

CDR3 sequence (DNA): TGCAGTGCTTTTCGACAGGGGGCTTTCAATCAGCCCCAGCATTTT. This translates into CSAFRQGAFNQPQHF. The gene calls are TRBV20-1 and TRBJ1-5; 10 nucleotides line up with TRBD1. This CDR3 comprises 15 residues. The V gene's germline CDR1 is DFQATT and CDR2 SNEGSKA (reference sequence). Trimming at V came to 5 bases and at J to 3 bases, leaving 7 bases not matched to a gene.

The rearrangement links TRBV11-3 to TRBJ2-3; D uncertain. Trimming left V 5 bases short and J 4 bases short, with 16 bases between. The germline CDR1 and CDR2 sequences are SGHNT and YENEEA. This CDR3 is built from 15 residues. The CDR3 spells CASSPGWGRADTQYF. CDR3 DNA sequence: TGTGCCAGCAGCCCCGGTTGGGGTCGGGCAGATACGCAGTATTTT.

This clonotype occurred a few times. This sequence joins TRBV4-1 and TRBJ2-2; D might be TRBD1 or TRBD2, each matching 6 bases. This CDR3 has 16 amino acids. V gave up 5 bases and J gave up 0 bases, with 13 bases separating them. Germline V gene sequence: CDR1 MGHRA, CDR2 YSYEKL. CDR3 amino acids: CASSWIGGPNTGELFF. The DNA for the CDR3 is TGCGCCAGCAGCTGGATCGGGGGCCCGAACACCGGGGAGCTGTTTTTT.

This clonotype has a count of ten or more. A much larger clone is a single base away; this may be a read error. This chain links TRBV7-8 with TRBJ2-7; either TRBD1 or TRBD2 may fit D (5 bases each). This CDR3 contains 17 residues. Germline CDR1 reads SGHVS; CDR2 reads FQNEAQ. The V and J ends lost 5 bases and 6 bases respectively, with 26 bases between them. The CDR3 loop is CASSPPLRLAGRGEQYF. CDR3 nucleotides: TGTGCCAGCAGCCCCCCCCTTAGGCTAGCCGGAAGGGGCGAGCAGTACTTC.

This clonotype was counted a few times. The rearrangement links TRBV28 to TRBJ1-1; D gene ambiguous. The CDR3 runs to 11 residues. Germline-derived CDR1 and CDR2 are MDHEN and SYDVKM. V was clipped by 7 bases and J by 0 bases, with 3 bases between them. The CDR3 sequence is CASILNTEAFF. In DNA form, the CDR3 reads TGTGCCAGCATCTTGAACACTGAAGCTTTCTTT. The full variable domain, rest sourced from reference TRBV28 and TRBJ1-1, is DVKVTQSSRYLVKRTGEKVFLECVQDMDHENMFWYRQDPGLGLRLIYFSYDVKMKEKGDIPEGYSVSREKKERFSLILESASTNQTSMYLCASILNTEAFFGQGTRLTVV.

This clonotype was picked up many times. The CDR3 sequence is CASSLAGMETQYF. As DNA, the CDR3 is TGTGCCAGCAGCTTAGCAGGGATGGAGACCCAGTACTTC. This chain connects TRBV7-8 to TRBJ2-5, with D uncertain. CDR3 length: 13 residues. From germline, CDR1 is SGHVS and CDR2 FQNEAQ. The ends were cut back, 0 bases at V and 5 bases at J, with 7 bases in the middle.

A word on this clonotype: This may arise from a read error, as a much more abundant clone is one base away. The chain carries TRBV7-3 and TRBJ2-1; D is uncertain. Germline CDR1 SGHTA, CDR2 FQGTGA. CDR3 length: 16 amino acids. V lost 5 bases to trimming and J lost 0 bases, with 14 bases between them. The CDR3 here is CASSPSATGSYNEQFF. In DNA, the CDR3 is TGTGCCAGCAGCCCGTCAGCGACCGGCTCCTACAATGAGCAGTTCTTC. The whole variable domain, filled in from reference TRBV7-3 and TRBJ2-1, reads GAGVSQTPSNKVTEKGKYVELRCDPISGHTALYWYRQSLGQGPEFLIYFQGTGAADDSGLPNDRFFAVRPEGSVSTLKIQRTERGDSAVYLCASSPSATGSYNEQFFGPGTRLTVL.

Comments on this clonotype: Being one base from a much bigger clone, this may be a read error. V usage is TRBV7-2 and J usage is TRBJ1-5; a possible D gene is TRBD1 (5 bases). The CDR3 is 15 residues long. Germline CDR1 SGHTA, CDR2 FQGNSA. The CDR3 DNA follows: TGTGCCAGCAGCTTAGATGGGGGGGGTAATCAGCCCCGGCATTTT. It is translated as CASSLDGGGNQPRHF.

There are a few counts of this clonotype. This chain uses TRBV20-1 with TRBJ2-4; D ambiguous. CDR3 length equals 12 residues. The V end lost 5 bases, the J end lost 3 bases, and 8 bases lay between the germline ends. From germline, CDR1 is DFQATT and CDR2 SNEGSKA (reference sequence). The CDR3 nucleotides read TGCAGTGCTGCAGTAGGCAAAAACATTCAGTACTTC. Residues: CSAAVGKNIQYF.

Notes on this clonotype: Germline and junction disagree at one end, which may indicate a read error. The J gene is TRBJ2-5, the V gene TRBV5-4; 7 bases map to TRBD1. The CDR3 extends over 14 amino acids. The germline V gene has CDR1 SGHNT and CDR2 YYREEE (reference sequence). CDR3 region: CTSSYRTGQETQYF. In DNA form, the CDR3 reads TGTACCAGCAGCTACCGGACAGGCCAAGAGACCCAGTACTTC.

CDR3 amino acids: CASSFGWGKTQYF. The CDR3 DNA reads as TGTGCCAGCAGCTTCGGCTGGGGAAAGACCCAGTACTTC. The V gene is TRBV5-4, the J gene TRBJ2-7; D unresolved. Judging by the DNA end, TRBJ2-5 fits better; the J call may be wrong. The CDR3 consists of 13 residues. Germline values: CDR1 SGHNT, CDR2 YYREEE (reference sequence).

This clonotype was seen only a few times. The chain has TRBV6-6 and TRBJ2-5; D could derive from TRBD1 or TRBD2 (5 bases each). Germline values: CDR1 MNHNY, CDR2 SVGAGI (reference sequence). This CDR3 has 15 amino acids. V lost 2 bases, J lost 2 bases, and 12 bases lay in between. CDR3 bases: TGTGCCAGCAGTTACGGGGGAGCGGCACAAGAGACCCAGTACTTC. Amino acids: CASSYGGAAQETQYF.

A remark on this clonotype: This clone may be a read error of a much larger clone one base away. The genes are TRBV3-1 and TRBJ2-1; no clear D gene. Germline CDR1 reads LGHDT; CDR2 reads YNNKEL (reference sequence). The CDR3 consists of 13 residues. The V end was cut by 5 bases, the J end by 5 bases, with 10 bases between. CDR3 coding DNA: TGTGCCAGCAGCTCACACGGGCACAATGAGCAGTTCTTC. Protein product: CASSSHGHNEQFF.

The table lists this clonotype with many counts. The chain combines TRBV4-1 with TRBJ1-2; TRBD1 matches at 9 bases. CDR3 length equals 15 residues. From germline, CDR1 is MGHRA and CDR2 YSYEKL. The J segment lost 4 bases and the V segment lost 1 base, leaving 4 bases of the junction unmatched. As DNA, the CDR3 is TGCGCCAGCAGCCAAGGGGACAGGGCCCTCTATGGCTACACCTTC. Protein sequence: CASSQGDRALYGYTF.

Note on this clonotype: At one end the junction does not follow the germline gene, possibly because of a read error. CDR3 amino acids: CASSLVPGSNSPPHF. DNA of the CDR3: TGTGCCAGCAGCTTAGTTCCGGGATCTAATTCACCCCCCCACTTT. This sequence joins TRBV7-6 and TRBJ1-6; D uncertain. The CDR3 runs to 15 residues. Germline V gene sequence: CDR1 SGHVS, CDR2 FNYEAQ.

The chain has TRBV27 and TRBJ2-4; no clear D gene. The DNA end is more similar to TRBJ2-7, so the J call may be wrong. This CDR3 is built from 13 residues. The germline CDR1 and CDR2 sequences are MNHEY and SMNVEV (reference sequence). The CDR3 sequence is CASSSSPWNEQYF. CDR3 nucleotides: TGTGCCAGCAGTTCATCACCATGGAACGAGCAGTACTTC.

At least ten counts were recorded for this clonotype. The chain employs TRBV27 and TRBJ2-7; tentative D call: TRBD1 (5 bases). This CDR3 spans 11 amino acids. The V and J ends lost 5 bases and 9 bases respectively, with 11 bases between them. From germline, CDR1 is MNHEY and CDR2 SMNVEV (reference sequence). The CDR3 loop reads CASSGVGAQYF. For the CDR3, the DNA is TGTGCCAGCAGTGGGGTAGGGGCGCAGTACTTC.

The sample holds many counts of this clonotype. This rearrangement joins TRBV10-3 to TRBJ2-6; tentatively, D is TRBD1 (6 bases). The CDR3 loop spans 16 amino acids. Germline CDR1 reads ENHRY; CDR2 reads SYGVKD. V was cut by 8 bases and J by 2 bases, with 16 bases left in between. The CDR3 here is CAIRSGQGTGANVLTF. The CDR3, as DNA: TGTGCCATCCGTTCCGGGCAGGGGACTGGGGCCAACGTCCTGACTTTC.

This clonotype was counted a few times. The CDR3 region is CATSRDPPGGTFGNEQFF. For the CDR3, the DNA is TGTGCCACCAGCAGAGATCCTCCCGGGGGGACCTTCGGCAATGAGCAGTTCTTC. The chain carries TRBV15 and TRBJ2-1; TRBD2 matches at 7 bases. The germline CDR1 and CDR2 sequences are LNHNV and YYDKDF (reference sequence). This CDR3 spans 18 amino acids. After removal of 0 bases from V and 6 bases from J, the junction contained 14 bases not matched to a gene.

This clonotype was counted ten times or more. In DNA, the CDR3 is TGTGCCAGTGCCGGGACGCACTATGGCTACACCTTC. It yields the protein CASAGTHYGYTF. The rearrangement links TRBV19 to TRBJ1-2; tentative D call: TRBD1 (5 bases). The CDR3 contains 12 residues. CDR1 and CDR2 from the germline V gene are LNHDA and SQIVND (reference sequence). Trimming removed 8 bases at V and 3 bases at J, with 10 bases between.

This clonotype was seen more than once but under ten times. This chain connects TRBV12-3 or TRBV12-4 to TRBJ1-5; D is possibly TRBD1 (6 bases). This CDR3 region has 14 residues. V lost 6 bases to trimming and J lost 2 bases, with 11 bases between them. This CDR3 is CASSQQGGNQPQHF. Written as DNA, the CDR3 is TGTGCCAGCAGCCAACAGGGAGGCAATCAGCCCCAGCATTTT.